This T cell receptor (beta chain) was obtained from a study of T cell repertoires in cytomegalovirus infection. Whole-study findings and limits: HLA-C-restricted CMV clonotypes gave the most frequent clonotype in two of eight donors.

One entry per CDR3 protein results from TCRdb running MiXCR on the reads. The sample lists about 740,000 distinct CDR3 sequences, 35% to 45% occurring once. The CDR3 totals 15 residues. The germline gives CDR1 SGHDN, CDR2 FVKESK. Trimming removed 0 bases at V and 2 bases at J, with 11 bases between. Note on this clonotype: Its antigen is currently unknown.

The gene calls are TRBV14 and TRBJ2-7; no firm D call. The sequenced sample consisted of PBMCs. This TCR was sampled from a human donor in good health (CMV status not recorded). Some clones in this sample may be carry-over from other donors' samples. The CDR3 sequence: CASSQDEALPYEQYF. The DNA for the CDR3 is TGTGCCAGCAGCCAAGATGAGGCACTTCCCTACGAGCAGTACTTC.